This TCR beta chain originates from a study of cytomegalovirus exposure and HLA in healthy donors. Across the study: An earlier analysis identified 95 million to 120 million unique TCR beta sequences in about 200 million T cells. Study observations and caveats: For presence/absence analyses, sequencing depth was assumed to be roughly uniform across donors.

To note about this clone: The antigen remains undetermined.

PCR primers comprised 60 Vbeta and 13 Jbeta primers. The assay was immunoSEQ multiplex PCR, and TCRdb's table has in-frame clones only and misses some. There are about 190,000 clones in the sample; just under 80% occur only once, and 4.5% to 7.5% lies in the top ten. V shed 4 bases and J shed 7 bases, with 17 bases lying between them. CDR3 size: 15 residues. CDR1 and CDR2 (germline): MNHNS, SASEGT. J is TRBJ1-5 and V is TRBV6-1; no definite D call. The sample was PBMCs. The clonotype originates from a woman in her twenties or thirties in good health and CMV-seropositive. CDR3 DNA sequence: TGTGCCAGCAGTGGCCCTGGCCTCGGCGGGCAGCCCCAGCATTTT. Translation gives CASSGPGLGGQPQHF.